The 2 T cell receptor beta chains reported below all come from one sample, sequenced in a study of cytomegalovirus exposure and HLA in healthy donors. TCRdb keeps only in-frame clones here, not all; method: immunoSEQ multiplex PCR. Of under 400,000 clones in the sample, just over 85% are singletons; the top ten hold roughly 0.83%. The material sequenced was PBMCs. The receptor source for this set is a woman aged 18-35 years in good health and CMV-seronegative.

The chain links TRBV27 to TRBJ1-5; D remains ambiguous. Germline CDR1 reads MNHEY; CDR2 reads SMNVEV (reference sequence). Trimming pared 8 bases from V and 5 bases from J, leaving 13 bases between. The CDR3 spans 13 residues. For the CDR3, the DNA is TGTGCCAGCCGGGGTGAGGAGTATCAGCCCCAGCATTTT. Its translation is CASRGEEYQPQHF.

The chain employs TRBV6-5 and TRBJ1-1; no definite D call. This CDR3 region has 11 residues. The V end lost 6 bases, the J end lost 5 bases, and 7 bases lay between the germline ends. CDR1 MNHEY and CDR2 SVGAGI come from the germline V gene. The DNA for the CDR3 is TGTGCCAGCAGCTCGAGTACTGAAGCTTTCTTT. This translates into CASSSSTEAFF.